This is a list of T cell receptor beta chains from one sample in a study of identifying expanded T cells in peripheral blood. Method: immunoSEQ multiplex PCR; TCRdb's copy keeps in-frame clones and lacks some. In the table there are approximately 57,000 clones, more than 70% of which are singletons. The sample was blood. These receptors were obtained from a person between 18 and 75 years old in good health. CDR3s include the opening cysteine and the closing phenylalanine or tryptophan. D genes are given only for firm matches. Some rows mark clone size as missing; the rest say once, few, many or name a class of expanded clone.

abundance	j_gene	d_gene	v_gene	CDR3aa	CDR3nt
-	TRBJ1-5	TRBD1	TRBV28	CASSTRDRVDQPQHF	TGTGCCAGCAGTACTCGGGACAGGGTAGATCAGCCCCAGCATTTT
-	TRBJ2-4	TRBD1	TRBV7-6	CASSPLMGQGLKNIQYF	TGTGCCAGCAGCCCCTTGATGGGACAGGGGCTCAAAAACATTCAGTACTTC
-	TRBJ2-3	-	TRBV5-1	CASSLGQVSSTDTQYF	TGCGCCAGCAGCTTGGGACAGGTCTCTAGCACAGATACGCAGTATTTT
-	TRBJ2-7	TRBD1	TRBV11-2	CASSPWTGGYEQYF	TGTGCCAGCAGCCCTTGGACAGGTGGCTACGAGCAGTACTTC
-	TRBJ2-3	TRBD2	TRBV19	CASRRASGRGLDTQYF	TGTGCCAGTCGGCGGGCTAGCGGGAGAGGGTTGGATACGCAGTATTTT
-	TRBJ2-7	TRBD2	TRBV11-1	CASSLTSITSYEQYF	TGTGCCAGCAGCCTGACTAGCATAACCTCCTACGAGCAGTACTTC
few	TRBJ2-3	-	TRBV25-1	CASSERRQGTDTQYF	TGTGCCAGCAGTGAAAGGAGACAGGGCACAGATACGCAGTATTTT
-	TRBJ2-1	TRBD2	TRBV15	CATSRRGGVGYEQFF	TGTGCCACCAGCAGGCGGGGGGGCGTTGGCTATGAGCAGTTCTTC
once	TRBJ2-4	TRBD2	TRBV7-3	CASRGGLAGVLYF	TGTGCCAGTCGGGGAGGACTAGCGGGAGTCCTGTACTTC
-	TRBJ2-2	TRBD2	TRBV18	CASSQEGLAGPIWELFF	TGTGCCAGCTCACAAGAGGGACTAGCGGGGCCAATCTGGGAGCTGTTTTTT
-	TRBJ2-7	-	TRBV6-6	CASSYSITESYEQYF	TGTGCCAGCAGTTACTCGATCACGGAAAGTTACGAGCAGTACTTC
few	TRBJ2-7	-	TRBV7-2	CASSLAQGEQYF	TGTGCCAGCAGCTTAGCGCAGGGGGAGCAGTACTTC
-	TRBJ1-6	TRBD1	TRBV19	CASSAGQGGSPLHF	TGTGCCAGTAGTGCCGGACAGGGCGGTTCACCCCTCCACTTT
-	TRBJ2-7	TRBD1	TRBV29-1	CSVDSTGGVYEQYF	TGCAGCGTTGATTCGACAGGGGGTGTGTACGAGCAGTACTTC
once	TRBJ1-2	-	TRBV5-1	CASSLEGHGYTF	TGCGCCAGCAGCTTGGAAGGGCATGGCTACACCTTC
-	TRBJ2-1	TRBD2	TRBV7-8	CASSRTSGGALGNEQFF	TGTGCCAGCAGCAGGACTAGCGGGGGGGCCCTAGGCAATGAGCAGTTCTTC
-	TRBJ2-3	-	TRBV27	CASSFANTDTQYF	TGTGCCAGCAGTTTCGCTAACACAGATACGCAGTATTTT
-	TRBJ2-7	TRBD2	TRBV5-1	CASSLGTSGGSYEQYF	TGCGCCAGCAGCCTCGGGACTAGCGGGGGATCCTACGAGCAGTACTTC
-	TRBJ2-5	-	TRBV28	CASSLWVLRDSKYF	TGTGCCAGCAGTTTATGGGTCCTACGGGACTCCAAGTACTTC
-	TRBJ2-5	-	TRBV2	CASSREKGQETQYF	TGTGCCAGCAGTCGGGAGAAGGGGCAAGAGACCCAGTACTTC
-	TRBJ2-2	-	TRBV15	CATSRGLGGGNTGELFF	TGTGCCACCAGCAGAGGATTGGGGGGCGGAAACACCGGGGAGCTGTTTTTT
-	TRBJ2-4	-	TRBV4-1	CASSQDGRERKNIQYF	TGCGCCAGCAGCCAAGATGGTCGGGAGAGAAAAAACATTCAGTACTTC
-	TRBJ2-5	TRBD1	TRBV10-3	CAIRRQGVQETQYF	TGTGCCATCAGGAGACAGGGGGTACAAGAGACCCAGTACTTC
-	TRBJ2-1	TRBD1	TRBV2	CASSRDRGQSEQFF	TGTGCCAGCAGCCGGGACAGGGGGCAGAGTGAGCAGTTCTTC
once	TRBJ2-7	TRBD1	TRBV27	CASRGPAGGNNYEQYF	TGTGCCAGCAGGGGGCCGGCAGGGGGCAATAACTACGAGCAGTACTTC
-	TRBJ2-1	-	TRBV7-2	CASSLMIGLGYNEQFF	TGTGCCAGCAGCTTAATGATAGGGCTGGGTTACAATGAGCAGTTCTTC
-	TRBJ1-5	-	TRBV5-6	CASSSSEAYQPQHF	TGTGCCAGCAGTTCGTCTGAGGCTTATCAGCCCCAGCATTTT
-	TRBJ2-7	TRBD2	TRBV29-1	CSVRLAGGYEQYF	TGCAGCGTTAGACTAGCGGGAGGATACGAGCAGTACTTC
-	TRBJ2-5	-	TRBV10-3	CAISESSAYGGQETQYF	TGTGCCATCAGTGAGTCGTCGGCCTACGGGGGCCAAGAGACCCAGTACTTC
once	TRBJ2-1	-	TRBV5-1	CASSLAAPHSSYNEQFF	TGCGCCAGCAGCTTGGCGGCTCCCCATAGCTCCTACAATGAGCAGTTCTTC
-	TRBJ2-5	-	TRBV9	CASSALGTYQETQYF	TGTGCCAGCAGCGCACTGGGGACTTACCAAGAGACCCAGTACTTC
-	TRBJ1-1	-	TRBV5-6	CASILGGALGRNTEAFF	TGTGCCAGCATCCTAGGGGGGGCCTTGGGAAGGAACACTGAAGCTTTCTTT
-	TRBJ2-2	TRBD2	TRBV6-1	CATQREPSTGELFF	TGTGCCACCCAGCGGGAGCCGTCCACCGGGGAGCTGTTTTTT
-	TRBJ2-3	TRBD2	TRBV19	CASRPGLVVTDTQYF	TGTGCCAGTAGGCCGGGACTAGTTGTAACAGATACGCAGTATTTT
once	TRBJ1-1	-	TRBV28	CASSPPHRSSFF	TGTGCCAGCAGTCCCCCCCACAGGAGCTCTTTCTTT
-	TRBJ1-3	TRBD1	TRBV25-1	CASSDDRALGTIYF	TGTGCCAGCAGTGACGACAGGGCCCTAGGCACCATATATTTT
-	TRBJ2-1	-	TRBV29-1	CSVRAGSNPNEQFF	TGCAGCGTAAGGGCGGGGAGCAATCCCAATGAGCAGTTCTTC
-	TRBJ2-6	-	TRBV7-8	CASSPKGKAPGANVLTF	TGTGCCAGCAGTCCGAAGGGAAAGGCGCCTGGGGCCAACGTCCTGACTTTC
-	TRBJ1-5	-	TRBV6-6	CASSPAGDSSNQPQHF	TGTGCCAGCAGCCCTGCTGGAGACTCCAGCAATCAGCCCCAGCATTTT
-	TRBJ2-3	-	TRBV5-4	CASSLDGGKTDTQYF	TGTGCCAGCAGCTTGGACGGCGGGAAAACAGATACGCAGTATTTT
once	TRBJ2-1	TRBD2	TRBV19	CASRLAGGNTLSYNEQFF	TGTGCCAGTAGACTAGCGGGAGGAAACACCCTCTCCTACAATGAGCAGTTCTTC
-	TRBJ1-4	-	TRBV5-1	CASSLRVATNEKLFF	TGCGCCAGCAGCTTGCGAGTCGCAACTAATGAAAAACTGTTTTTT
-	TRBJ2-5	TRBD1	TRBV18	CASSPLQGKGQETQYF	TGTGCCAGCTCACCGCTACAGGGGAAGGGCCAAGAGACCCAGTACTTC
-	TRBJ1-2	-	TRBV19	CASSMDSPANYGYTF	TGTGCCAGTAGTATGGACAGCCCGGCTAACTATGGCTACACCTTC
-	TRBJ2-2	-	TRBV6-1	CASSVDSQYTGELFF	TGTGCCAGCAGTGTGGACAGTCAATACACCGGGGAGCTGTTTTTT
-	TRBJ2-1	-	TRBV7-2	CASSLLSAVGLFYNEQFF	TGTGCCAGCAGCTTATTGTCCGCCGTAGGGCTATTCTACAATGAGCAGTTCTTC
-	TRBJ2-3	-	TRBV9	CASSVGLPSTDTQYF	TGTGCCAGCAGCGTAGGGCTCCCTAGCACAGATACGCAGTATTTT
-	TRBJ2-7	-	TRBV6-5	CASSNRASYEQYF	TGTGCCAGCAGTAACAGGGCCTCCTACGAGCAGTACTTC
-	TRBJ1-6	TRBD1	TRBV6-5	CASSYGQDNSPLHF	TGTGCCAGCAGTTACGGACAGGATAATTCACCCCTCCACTTT
-	TRBJ2-1	TRBD1	TRBV5-6	CASSVQGQGRNNEQFF	TGTGCCAGCAGCGTACAAGGACAGGGGCGGAACAATGAGCAGTTCTTC
-	TRBJ2-3	-	TRBV29-1	CSVRLNLGDTQYF	TGCAGCGTTCGTCTTAATTTGGGAGATACGCAGTATTTT
-	TRBJ1-4	-	TRBV5-6	CASSLWGINEKLFF	TGTGCCAGCAGTCTTTGGGGAATTAATGAAAAACTGTTTTTT
-	TRBJ2-1	-	TRBV5-4	CASSLFSPPNEQFF	TGTGCCAGCAGCTTGTTTAGCCCCCCCAATGAGCAGTTCTTC
-	TRBJ2-7	TRBD1	TRBV7-9	CASSLGQGIEQYF	TGTGCCAGCAGCTTAGGACAGGGGATCGAGCAGTACTTC
-	TRBJ2-7	-	TRBV7-9	CASSLRGTYEQYF	TGTGCCAGCAGCTTGCGCGGAACCTACGAGCAGTACTTC
-	TRBJ2-3	-	TRBV7-9	CASSFPLMRTQYTDTQYF	TGTGCCAGCAGCTTCCCTTTAATGCGGACCCAGTACACAGATACGCAGTATTTT
-	TRBJ1-2	-	TRBV6-5	CASSLGSQDGYTF	TGTGCCAGCAGTCTCGGATCCCAGGATGGCTACACCTTC
-	TRBJ1-2	TRBD1	TRBV7-8	CASSLVSGGGSDYGYTF	TGTGCCAGCAGCTTAGTATCAGGAGGGGGCAGTGACTATGGCTACACCTTC
-	TRBJ2-1	TRBD2	TRBV9	CASSVEAGEVNEQFF	TGTGCCAGCAGCGTAGAAGCGGGAGAAGTCAATGAGCAGTTCTTC
-	TRBJ2-5	TRBD1	TRBV6-6	CASSRTGGGIETQYF	TGTGCCAGCAGTAGGACAGGGGGGGGAATCGAGACCCAGTACTTC